Listed below are T cell receptor beta chains from one sample, sequenced in a study of T-cell memory formation after mild COVID-19. A single record per CDR3 protein comes from TCRdb applying MiXCR to the 5' RACE reads. The sample lists around 120,000 distinct CDR3 sequences, 15% to 20% seen once, with over 11% in the top ten. The sample taken for sequencing was PBMCs or a T cell subset sorted from them (not recorded which). The origin of the receptors is an adult woman who had mild COVID-19 (a few samples of this study predate the infection). Cell type and time point are not known. Both conserved end residues are part of each CDR3. D genes are given only for firm matches. Where a row states a size, it is once, few, many or the class of an expanded clone; other rows omit it.

j_call clone_size v_call d_call cdr3_nt cdr3_aa
TRBJ2-7 . TRBV4-3 . TGCGCCAGCAGCCAAGATATAAGACTAAATTCCCCACCCTACGAGCAGTACTTC CASSQDIRLNSPPYEQYF
TRBJ1-2 . TRBV19 . TGTGCCATAAAGGGGAAGTTGGACGGCTACACCTTC CAIKGKLDGYTF
TRBJ2-1 . TRBV12-3/TRBV12-4 TRBD1 TGTGCCAGCAGTTCCTCCCGGGACAGGGGTTACAATGAGCAGTTCTTC CASSSSRDRGYNEQFF
TRBJ2-7 few TRBV7-6 . TGTGCCAGCAGCTTACAACCAGGGCACGAGCAGTACTTC CASSLQPGHEQYF
TRBJ2-1 few TRBV13 . TGTGCCAGCAGCTCTTATGGCGGGGGCCTGAGCAATGAGCAGTTCTTC CASSSYGGGLSNEQFF
TRBJ2-3 . TRBV5-1 . TGCGCCAGCAGCCCAACGAACAGGCCAAACACAGATACGCAGTATTTT CASSPTNRPNTDTQYF
TRBJ2-1 . TRBV6-5 TRBD2 TGTGCCAGCAGATGGACTAGAAAGAATGAGCAGTTCTTC CASRWTRKNEQFF
TRBJ2-3 few TRBV5-1 TRBD2 TGCGCCAGCAGCTTGCGCAGCGGGGGGGCCTCAGATACGCAGTATTTT CASSLRSGGASDTQYF
TRBJ2-1 few TRBV6-2/TRBV6-3 . TGTGCCAGCAGCTCAGGGTTTGAGCAGTTCTTC CASSSGFEQFF
TRBJ1-2 many TRBV11-2 . TGTGCCAGCAGCTTCGGCAGGGGATTCTCTGGCTACACCTTC CASSFGRGFSGYTF
TRBJ2-3 . TRBV20-1 . TGCAGTGCTAGACGCGGGCGGGCTAGCACAGATACGCAGTATTTT CSARRGRASTDTQYF
TRBJ1-1 few TRBV2 TRBD1 TGTGCCAGCAGTGGGAGGGGGCTTGAGTCCACTGAAGCTTTCTTT CASSGRGLESTEAFF
TRBJ2-1 few TRBV30 . TGTGCCTTCTCGGGTGGTGCGGGGATAAACAATGAGCAGTTCTTC CAFSGGAGINNEQFF
TRBJ2-5 . TRBV18 . TGTGCCAGCTCACCACTCCCAGGGAAAGAGACCCAGTACTTC CASSPLPGKETQYF
TRBJ2-2 few TRBV12-3/TRBV12-4 . TGTGCCAGCAGTTCACAGGGAGAAACCGGGGAGCTGTTTTTT CASSSQGETGELFF
TRBJ2-1 . TRBV7-7 TRBD2 TGTGCTAGCAGCCGACTAGCGGGAGCGGGGGATGAGCAGTTCTTC CASSRLAGAGDEQFF
TRBJ2-7 . TRBV7-8 TRBD1 TGTGCCAGCAGCTTAGACGGCCTAGGGGACAGGGCCTACGAGCAGTACTTC CASSLDGLGDRAYEQYF
TRBJ2-7 few TRBV12-3/TRBV12-4 TRBD1 TGTGCCAGCAGTTATGGGGACAGGGGGCGCTCGGTATCCTACGAGCAGTACTTC CASSYGDRGRSVSYEQYF
TRBJ2-1 few TRBV20-1 TRBD2 TGCAGTGCTCGCGGACTAGCGGGACCCTCCTACAATGAGCAGTTCTTC CSARGLAGPSYNEQFF
TRBJ2-7 . TRBV24-1 . TGTGCCACCAGAGATCCGCGGGACACCACTCCCGAGCAGTACTTC CATRDPRDTTPEQYF
TRBJ1-1 few TRBV29-1 . TGCAGCGTTCATCCCGGGATAAACACTGAAGCTTTCTTT CSVHPGINTEAFF
TRBJ1-5 once TRBV25-1 . TGTGCCAGCACGGAGGTCGGGGGCTTGTCCAATCAGCCCCAGCATTTT CASTEVGGLSNQPQHF
TRBJ2-6 once TRBV5-1 . TGCGCCAGCAGCCTACCAGCCGCGACTGGGGCCAACGTCCTGACTTTC CASSLPAATGANVLTF
TRBJ1-2 few TRBV5-1 . TGCGCCAGCAGCTTGGACCGGGGAAGGGATAGGGGCTACACCTTC CASSLDRGRDRGYTF
TRBJ1-1 . TRBV25-1 TRBD1 TGTGCCAGCAGTGAACCCGGGACAGCGGAAAGGGCTGAAGCTTTCTTT CASSEPGTAERAEAFF
TRBJ1-4 few TRBV20-1 . TGCAGTGCTAGACAGGAGCCTAATGAAAAACTGTTTTTT CSARQEPNEKLFF
TRBJ2-5 . TRBV24-1 . TGTGCCACCAGTGACACGCGCCGGGGCGGAGAGACCCAGTACTTC CATSDTRRGGETQYF
TRBJ1-1 once TRBV29-1 . TGCAGCGTTATGTTCACAGTTGAAGCTTTCTTT CSVMFTVEAFF
TRBJ1-6 few TRBV30 . TGTGCCTGGAACAGACAGGCGCATCCACCCCTCCACTTT CAWNRQAHPPLHF
TRBJ1-4 . TRBV29-1 . TGCAGCGTCTCGGCGTACTCTGAAAAACTGTTTTTT CSVSAYSEKLFF
TRBJ2-7 few TRBV4-3 . TGCGCCAGCAGCCAAGAGGACGGGACCTACGAGCAGTACTTC CASSQEDGTYEQYF
TRBJ2-3 few TRBV11-1 . TGTGCCAGCAGCCTCCTAGGGAGAGATACGCAGTATTTT CASSLLGRDTQYF
TRBJ1-2 . TRBV20-1 TRBD1 TGCAGTGCTCTCAGGACAGGGATCGACTATGGCTACACCTTC CSALRTGIDYGYTF
TRBJ1-4 . TRBV5-1 . TGCGCCACCTCCTCGGGCCAGGGTGGCGAAAAACTGTTTTTT CATSSGQGGEKLFF
TRBJ1-1 few TRBV19 TRBD1 TGTGCCAGTAGTGGACAGGTGCCGAACACTGAAGCTTTCTTT CASSGQVPNTEAFF
TRBJ2-3 few TRBV29-1 . TGCAGCGTTGAAAGGGGGATCGCAGATACGCAGTATTTT CSVERGIADTQYF
TRBJ2-1 few TRBV6-5 TRBD1 TGTGCCAGCAAGGTCACAGGGGGGCAGAGTGAGCAGTTCTTC CASKVTGGQSEQFF
TRBJ2-7 few TRBV29-1 . TGCAGCGCCTCTTTGCGGGGATTTGAGTACTTC CSASLRGFEYF
TRBJ2-7 . TRBV14 . TGTGCCAGCAGCCAGTACAGGGACGAGCAGTACTTC CASSQYRDEQYF
TRBJ2-2 . TRBV7-3 . TGTGCCAGCAGCTCGGACTTCAGGCCTCCGGGGGAGCTGTTTTTT CASSSDFRPPGELFF
TRBJ1-2 . TRBV27 TRBD1 TGTGCCAGCAGTCCGACAGGGATGATCTATGGCTACACCTTC CASSPTGMIYGYTF
TRBJ2-1 few TRBV4-1 . TGCGCCAGCAGCCAAGGGGAGCTCCCCAGGGCTGAGCAGTTCTTC CASSQGELPRAEQFF
TRBJ2-1 . TRBV16 TRBD1 TGTGCCAGCAGCCGAAGGACAGGGGTATACAATGAGCAGTTCTTC CASSRRTGVYNEQFF
TRBJ2-2 . TRBV5-1 . TGCGCCAGCAGCCCTTACGGGACTCTGAACACCGGGGAGCTGTTTTTT CASSPYGTLNTGELFF
TRBJ2-7 . TRBV7-2 TRBD1 TGTGCCAGCAGCTTCGACAGGGCCAGCTCCTACGAGCAGTACTTC CASSFDRASSYEQYF
TRBJ2-3 few TRBV10-3 . TGTGCCATCAGCCGGCCCACAGATACGCAGTATTTT CAISRPTDTQYF